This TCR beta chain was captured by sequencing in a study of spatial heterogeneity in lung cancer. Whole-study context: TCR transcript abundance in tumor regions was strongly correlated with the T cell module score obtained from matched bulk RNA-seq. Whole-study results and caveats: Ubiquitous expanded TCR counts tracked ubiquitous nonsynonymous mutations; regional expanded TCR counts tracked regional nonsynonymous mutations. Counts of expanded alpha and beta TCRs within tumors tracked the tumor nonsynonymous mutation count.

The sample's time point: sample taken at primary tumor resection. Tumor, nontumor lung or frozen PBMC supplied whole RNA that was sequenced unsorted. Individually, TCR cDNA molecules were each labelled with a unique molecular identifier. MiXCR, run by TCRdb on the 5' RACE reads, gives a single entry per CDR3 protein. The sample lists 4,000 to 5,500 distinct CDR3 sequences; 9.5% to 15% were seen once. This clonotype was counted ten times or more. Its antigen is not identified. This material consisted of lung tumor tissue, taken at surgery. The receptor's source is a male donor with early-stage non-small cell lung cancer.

The CDR3 here is CASSGRGPLNEQFF. The CDR3 DNA reads as TGTGCCAGCAGTGGCAGGGGGCCTCTCAATGAGCAGTTCTTC. The rearrangement links TRBV28 to TRBJ2-1; 8 nucleotides line up with TRBD1. The CDR3 sequence is 14 residues long. Losses at the gene ends were 5 bases for V and 6 bases for J; bases not matched to a gene: 6. Per the germline V gene, CDR1 is MDHEN and CDR2 is SYDVKM.